The rows below give T cell receptor beta chains drawn from one sample of a study of cytomegalovirus exposure and HLA in healthy donors. Sequenced by immunoSEQ multiplex PCR; TCRdb stores in-frame clones only, minus some. The sample records 90,000 or so clones, 85% being singletons. Sequencing input: PBMCs. These receptors were obtained from a young man in good health and CMV-seropositive. Both conserved end residues are part of each CDR3. Fields, in order: V gene, J gene, D gene, clone size, CDR3 protein, CDR3 DNA. D genes are given only for firm matches. Clone size is given for some rows only: seen once, a few or many times, or a class if the clone is expanded.

v_call: TRBV6-1; j_call: TRBJ2-5; d_call: TRBD2; clone_size: once; cdr3_aa: CASTREGGPQETQYF; cdr3_nt: TGTGCCAGCACTCGGGAGGGAGGGCCTCAAGAGACCCAGTACTTC
v_call: TRBV7-9; j_call: TRBJ1-1; d_call: TRBD1; clone_size: NA; cdr3_aa: CASRPYDRGNTEAFF; cdr3_nt: TGTGCCAGCAGACCTTACGACAGGGGGAACACTGAAGCTTTCTTT
v_call: TRBV27; j_call: TRBJ2-2; d_call: NA; clone_size: NA; cdr3_aa: CASKTGTGELFF; cdr3_nt: TGTGCCAGCAAGACTGGGACCGGGGAGCTGTTTTTT
v_call: TRBV11-3; j_call: TRBJ1-1; d_call: NA; clone_size: NA; cdr3_aa: CASSLFMNTEAFF; cdr3_nt: TGTGCCAGCAGCTTATTCATGAACACTGAAGCTTTCTTT
v_call: TRBV6-4; j_call: TRBJ2-1; d_call: TRBD2; clone_size: medium-sized; cdr3_aa: CASSDSAGLAGHEQFF; cdr3_nt: TGTGCCAGCAGTGACTCAGCGGGACTAGCGGGTCATGAGCAGTTCTTC
v_call: TRBV27; j_call: TRBJ2-2; d_call: NA; clone_size: NA; cdr3_aa: CASCWGGSNTGELFF; cdr3_nt: TGTGCCAGCTGTTGGGGAGGCTCGAACACCGGGGAGCTGTTTTTT
v_call: TRBV28; j_call: TRBJ2-2; d_call: TRBD1; clone_size: many; cdr3_aa: CASLDRGKGGELFF; cdr3_nt: TGTGCCAGCCTGGACAGGGGGAAGGGCGGGGAGCTGTTTTTT
v_call: TRBV29-1; j_call: TRBJ2-1; d_call: TRBD2; clone_size: NA; cdr3_aa: CSAPGAGVAHNEQFF; cdr3_nt: TGCAGCGCCCCCGGGGCGGGAGTGGCCCACAATGAGCAGTTCTTC
v_call: TRBV7-6; j_call: TRBJ2-1; d_call: TRBD2; clone_size: NA; cdr3_aa: CASSRTSGGWDNEQFF; cdr3_nt: TGTGCCAGCAGCCGTACTAGCGGGGGGTGGGACAATGAGCAGTTCTTC
v_call: TRBV29-1; j_call: TRBJ2-1; d_call: TRBD2; clone_size: NA; cdr3_aa: CSVDGRAGGPNNEQFF; cdr3_nt: TGCAGCGTTGACGGAAGGGCGGGAGGGCCCAACAATGAGCAGTTCTTC
v_call: TRBV5-1; j_call: TRBJ2-1; d_call: NA; clone_size: NA; cdr3_aa: CASSFGTYNEQFF; cdr3_nt: TGCGCCAGCAGCTTCGGGACCTACAATGAGCAGTTCTTC
v_call: TRBV5-4; j_call: TRBJ2-3; d_call: TRBD2; clone_size: NA; cdr3_aa: CASSREGPSTDTQYF; cdr3_nt: TGTGCCAGCAGCCGGGAGGGGCCATCCACAGATACGCAGTATTTT
v_call: TRBV10-2; j_call: TRBJ2-2; d_call: NA; clone_size: NA; cdr3_aa: CATPDYTGELFF; cdr3_nt: TGCGCCACCCCAGACTACACCGGGGAGCTGTTTTTT
v_call: TRBV6-6; j_call: TRBJ2-5; d_call: NA; clone_size: once; cdr3_aa: CASSYRRGELETQYF; cdr3_nt: TGTGCCAGCAGTTACAGGAGGGGAGAGTTAGAGACCCAGTACTTC
v_call: TRBV4-1; j_call: TRBJ1-2; d_call: TRBD1; clone_size: NA; cdr3_aa: CASSQAGLTGNGYTF; cdr3_nt: TGCGCCAGCAGCCAAGCTGGTCTGACAGGGAATGGCTACACCTTC
v_call: TRBV6-1; j_call: TRBJ2-6; d_call: NA; clone_size: NA; cdr3_aa: CASSDSGYGANVLTF; cdr3_nt: TGTGCCAGCAGTGACTCCGGTTACGGGGCCAACGTCCTGACTTTC
v_call: TRBV28; j_call: TRBJ1-2; d_call: NA; clone_size: NA; cdr3_aa: CASRLTGYGYTF; cdr3_nt: TGTGCCAGCAGACTAACAGGCTATGGCTACACCTTC
v_call: TRBV6-1; j_call: TRBJ1-5; d_call: TRBD1; clone_size: NA; cdr3_aa: CASNTQGGYQPQHF; cdr3_nt: TGTGCCAGCAATACACAGGGGGGATATCAGCCCCAGCATTTT
v_call: TRBV5-1; j_call: TRBJ2-7; d_call: NA; clone_size: NA; cdr3_aa: CASSTGETFYEQYF; cdr3_nt: TGCGCCAGCAGCACCGGGGAGACATTCTACGAGCAGTACTTC
v_call: TRBV5-1; j_call: TRBJ2-7; d_call: NA; clone_size: few; cdr3_aa: CASSLDSPPGEQYF; cdr3_nt: TGCGCCAGCAGCCTGGACAGTCCCCCAGGAGAGCAGTACTTC
v_call: TRBV6-5; j_call: TRBJ2-5; d_call: TRBD2; clone_size: once; cdr3_aa: CASSYGSGRAVETQYF; cdr3_nt: TGTGCCAGCAGTTATGGTAGCGGGAGGGCCGTGGAGACCCAGTACTTC
v_call: TRBV19; j_call: TRBJ2-1; d_call: TRBD1; clone_size: NA; cdr3_aa: CASSVGQASYNEQFF; cdr3_nt: TGTGCCAGTAGTGTAGGACAGGCCTCCTACAATGAGCAGTTCTTC
v_call: TRBV18; j_call: TRBJ1-1; d_call: TRBD1; clone_size: NA; cdr3_aa: CASSPHRGIDTEAFF; cdr3_nt: TGTGCCAGCTCACCACACAGGGGGATAGACACTGAAGCTTTCTTT
v_call: TRBV7-9; j_call: TRBJ2-3; d_call: TRBD2; clone_size: NA; cdr3_aa: CASSFIVLTSGSTDTQYF; cdr3_nt: TGTGCCAGCAGCTTTATCGTCTTGACTAGCGGGAGCACAGATACGCAGTATTTT
v_call: TRBV13; j_call: TRBJ1-2; d_call: NA; clone_size: NA; cdr3_aa: CASSLGSELNGYTF; cdr3_nt: TGTGCCAGCAGCTTAGGCTCGGAGTTAAATGGCTACACCTTC
v_call: TRBV5-1; j_call: TRBJ2-3; d_call: TRBD2; clone_size: NA; cdr3_aa: CASSLASGRNTDTQYF; cdr3_nt: TGCGCCAGCAGCTTGGCTAGCGGGAGGAACACAGATACGCAGTATTTT
v_call: TRBV2; j_call: TRBJ2-5; d_call: TRBD2; clone_size: NA; cdr3_aa: CASRGASGRAGETQYF; cdr3_nt: TGTGCCAGCAGGGGGGCTAGCGGGAGGGCCGGGGAGACCCAGTACTTC
v_call: TRBV11-3; j_call: TRBJ2-1; d_call: TRBD2; clone_size: once; cdr3_aa: CASSKGAGPSNEQFF; cdr3_nt: TGTGCCAGCAGCAAAGGAGCGGGGCCCTCCAATGAGCAGTTCTTC
v_call: TRBV4-1; j_call: TRBJ1-2; d_call: TRBD1; clone_size: NA; cdr3_aa: CASSQSGTASSYTF; cdr3_nt: TGCGCCAGCAGCCAATCCGGGACAGCCAGTAGCTACACCTTC
v_call: TRBV28; j_call: TRBJ1-4; d_call: TRBD1; clone_size: NA; cdr3_aa: CASSLFGTGEKKLFF; cdr3_nt: TGTGCCAGCAGTTTATTCGGGACAGGGGAGAAAAAACTGTTTTTT
v_call: TRBV28; j_call: TRBJ2-7; d_call: NA; clone_size: NA; cdr3_aa: CASSFTPASDEQYF; cdr3_nt: TGTGCCAGCAGTTTCACGCCCGCCTCGGACGAGCAGTACTTC
v_call: TRBV15; j_call: TRBJ2-2; d_call: TRBD1; clone_size: NA; cdr3_aa: CATSPGQVDTGELFF; cdr3_nt: TGTGCCACCAGCCCGGGACAGGTGGACACCGGGGAGCTGTTTTTT
v_call: TRBV5-1; j_call: TRBJ1-5; d_call: TRBD1; clone_size: NA; cdr3_aa: CASSPTVGTGNQPQHF; cdr3_nt: TGCGCCAGCAGCCCTACCGTTGGGACAGGGAATCAGCCCCAGCATTTT
v_call: TRBV7-2; j_call: TRBJ1-5; d_call: NA; clone_size: few; cdr3_aa: CASSQGIQPQHF; cdr3_nt: TGTGCCAGCAGCCAGGGAATTCAGCCCCAGCATTTT
v_call: TRBV5-1; j_call: TRBJ2-2; d_call: TRBD1; clone_size: NA; cdr3_aa: CASSLEGTGGTGELFF; cdr3_nt: TGCGCCAGCAGCTTAGAAGGGACAGGGGGCACCGGGGAGCTGTTTTTT
v_call: TRBV14; j_call: TRBJ1-1; d_call: NA; clone_size: NA; cdr3_aa: CASSQYKNTEAFF; cdr3_nt: TGTGCCAGCAGCCAATACAAGAACACTGAAGCTTTCTTT
v_call: TRBV28; j_call: TRBJ1-1; d_call: TRBD1; clone_size: NA; cdr3_aa: CASRMETGSMNTEAFF; cdr3_nt: TGTGCCAGCAGGATGGAGACAGGGTCCATGAACACTGAAGCTTTCTTT
v_call: TRBV19; j_call: TRBJ1-5; d_call: NA; clone_size: NA; cdr3_aa: CASSIGGQGGPQHF; cdr3_nt: TGTGCCAGTAGTATAGGGGGGCAGGGTGGACCCCAGCATTTT
v_call: TRBV6-6; j_call: TRBJ2-1; d_call: NA; clone_size: NA; cdr3_aa: CASSYRGLNYNEQFF; cdr3_nt: TGTGCCAGCAGTTATAGAGGACTGAACTACAATGAGCAGTTCTTC
v_call: TRBV6-5; j_call: TRBJ2-7; d_call: TRBD1; clone_size: few; cdr3_aa: CASSYSQGAGEQYF; cdr3_nt: TGTGCCAGCAGTTACTCGCAGGGGGCCGGCGAGCAGTACTTC
v_call: TRBV28; j_call: TRBJ1-2; d_call: NA; clone_size: NA; cdr3_aa: CASSPPDTSYGYTF; cdr3_nt: TGTGCCAGCAGTCCTCCGGACACGAGCTATGGCTACACCTTC
v_call: TRBV28; j_call: TRBJ1-5; d_call: NA; clone_size: NA; cdr3_aa: CASSSGQSQGPQHF; cdr3_nt: TGTGCCAGCAGTTCGGGACAATCGCAGGGGCCCCAGCATTTT
v_call: TRBV14; j_call: TRBJ1-2; d_call: NA; clone_size: NA; cdr3_aa: CASSRDRTPNYGYTF; cdr3_nt: TGTGCCAGCAGCCGTGACAGGACCCCTAACTATGGCTACACCTTC
v_call: TRBV30; j_call: TRBJ2-2; d_call: TRBD2; clone_size: NA; cdr3_aa: CAWSGPGLVYTGELFF; cdr3_nt: TGTGCCTGGAGTGGCCCGGGACTAGTGTACACCGGGGAGCTGTTTTTT
v_call: TRBV12-5; j_call: TRBJ2-3; d_call: NA; clone_size: once; cdr3_aa: CASGPPGDTPLWNPDTQYF; cdr3_nt: TGTGCTAGTGGCCCACCTGGGGACACTCCTCTTTGGAACCCGGATACGCAGTATTTT
v_call: TRBV30; j_call: TRBJ1-5; d_call: NA; clone_size: NA; cdr3_aa: CAWSGGGNQPQHF; cdr3_nt: TGTGCCTGGAGTGGGGGGGGAAATCAGCCCCAGCATTTT
v_call: TRBV6-6; j_call: TRBJ2-5; d_call: TRBD1; clone_size: once; cdr3_aa: CASSPRQGTQETQYF; cdr3_nt: TGTGCCAGCAGTCCCCGACAGGGGACACAAGAGACCCAGTACTTC
v_call: TRBV4-1; j_call: TRBJ2-1; d_call: NA; clone_size: NA; cdr3_aa: CASSHVGSQATFEQFF; cdr3_nt: TGCGCCAGCAGCCATGTAGGGAGTCAAGCTACTTTCGAGCAGTTCTTC
v_call: TRBV27; j_call: TRBJ2-5; d_call: NA; clone_size: once; cdr3_aa: CAAAFAGHQETQYF; cdr3_nt: TGTGCCGCCGCGTTTGCGGGGCACCAAGAGACCCAGTACTTC
v_call: TRBV28; j_call: TRBJ2-1; d_call: NA; clone_size: NA; cdr3_aa: CASSYPGHPTYNEQFF; cdr3_nt: TGTGCCAGCAGTTATCCGGGACACCCTACCTACAATGAGCAGTTCTTC
v_call: TRBV29-1; j_call: TRBJ2-1; d_call: TRBD2; clone_size: NA; cdr3_aa: CSAGTSGRGYNEQFF; cdr3_nt: TGCAGCGCCGGGACTAGCGGGAGGGGCTACAATGAGCAGTTCTTC
v_call: TRBV4-2; j_call: TRBJ2-7; d_call: TRBD1; clone_size: NA; cdr3_aa: CASSLTGGFGEQYF; cdr3_nt: TGTGCCAGCAGTTTGACAGGGGGCTTTGGCGAGCAGTACTTC
v_call: TRBV28; j_call: TRBJ1-2; d_call: TRBD1; clone_size: once; cdr3_aa: CASSTTGGANYGYTF; cdr3_nt: TGTGCCAGCAGTACCACAGGGGGCGCAAACTATGGCTACACCTTC
v_call: TRBV7-6; j_call: TRBJ2-5; d_call: NA; clone_size: NA; cdr3_aa: CASSLWRETQYF; cdr3_nt: TGTGCCAGCAGCTTATGGAGGGAGACCCAGTACTTC
v_call: TRBV2; j_call: TRBJ2-1; d_call: NA; clone_size: NA; cdr3_aa: CASRQGQNNEQFF; cdr3_nt: TGTGCCAGCAGACAAGGACAGAACAATGAGCAGTTCTTC
v_call: TRBV28; j_call: TRBJ2-2; d_call: TRBD2; clone_size: NA; cdr3_aa: CASSLWRLAGGPGELFF; cdr3_nt: TGTGCCAGCAGTTTATGGCGCCTAGCGGGAGGACCCGGGGAGCTGTTTTTT
v_call: TRBV28; j_call: TRBJ2-7; d_call: NA; clone_size: NA; cdr3_aa: CASNGGGGPDYEQYF; cdr3_nt: TGTGCCAGTAATGGAGGAGGGGGCCCCGACTACGAGCAGTACTTC